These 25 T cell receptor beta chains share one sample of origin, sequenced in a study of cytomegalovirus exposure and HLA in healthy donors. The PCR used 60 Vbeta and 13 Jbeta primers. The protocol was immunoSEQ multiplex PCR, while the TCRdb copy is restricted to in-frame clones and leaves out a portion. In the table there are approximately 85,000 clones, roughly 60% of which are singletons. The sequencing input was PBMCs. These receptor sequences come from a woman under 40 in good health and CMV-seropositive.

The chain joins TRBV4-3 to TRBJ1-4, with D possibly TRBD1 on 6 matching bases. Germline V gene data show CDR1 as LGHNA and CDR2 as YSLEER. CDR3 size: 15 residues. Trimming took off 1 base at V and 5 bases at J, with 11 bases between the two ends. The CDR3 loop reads CASSQAGGHNEKLFF. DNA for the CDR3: TGCGCCAGCAGCCAAGCTGGGGGACACAATGAAAAACTGTTTTTT.

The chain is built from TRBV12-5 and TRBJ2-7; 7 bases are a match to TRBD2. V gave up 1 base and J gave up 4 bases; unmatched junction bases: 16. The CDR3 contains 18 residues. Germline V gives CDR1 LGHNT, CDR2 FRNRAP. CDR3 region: CASGLALASGSPKYEQYF. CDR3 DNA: TGTGCTAGTGGTTTGGCCCTGGCTAGCGGATCGCCTAAATACGAGCAGTACTTC.

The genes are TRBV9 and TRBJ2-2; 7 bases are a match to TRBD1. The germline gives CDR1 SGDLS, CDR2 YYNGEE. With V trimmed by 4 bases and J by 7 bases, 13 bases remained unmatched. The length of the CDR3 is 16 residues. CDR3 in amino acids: CASSPGWLQGVGELFF. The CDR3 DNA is TGTGCCAGCAGCCCCGGCTGGCTCCAGGGGGTCGGGGAGCTGTTTTTT. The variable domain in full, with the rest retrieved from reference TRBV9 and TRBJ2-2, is DSGVTQTPKHLITATGQRVTLRCSPRSGDLSVYWYQQSLDQGLQFLIQYYNGEERAKGNILERFSAQQFPDLHSELNLSSLELGDSALYFCASSPGWLQGVGELFFGEGSRLTVL.

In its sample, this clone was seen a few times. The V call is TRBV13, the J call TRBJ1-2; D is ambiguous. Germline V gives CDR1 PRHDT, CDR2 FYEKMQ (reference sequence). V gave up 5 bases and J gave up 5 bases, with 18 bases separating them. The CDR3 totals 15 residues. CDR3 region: CASSRLERTTYGYTF. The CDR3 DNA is TGTGCCAGCAGCCGGCTGGAACGAACTACTTATGGCTACACCTTC.

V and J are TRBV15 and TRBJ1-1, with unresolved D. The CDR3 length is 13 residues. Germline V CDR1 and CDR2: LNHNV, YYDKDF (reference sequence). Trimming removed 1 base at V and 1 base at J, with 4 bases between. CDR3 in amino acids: CATSRAPNTEAFF. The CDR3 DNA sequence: TGTGCCACCAGCAGAGCTCCGAACACTGAAGCTTTCTTT.

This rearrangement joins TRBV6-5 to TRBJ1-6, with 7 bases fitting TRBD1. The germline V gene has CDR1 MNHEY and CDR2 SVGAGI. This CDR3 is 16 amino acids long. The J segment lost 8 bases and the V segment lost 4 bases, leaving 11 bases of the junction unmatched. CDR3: CASSSLPSGGHSPLHF. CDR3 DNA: TGTGCCAGCAGTTCCCTCCCCTCAGGGGGGCATTCACCCCTCCACTTT.

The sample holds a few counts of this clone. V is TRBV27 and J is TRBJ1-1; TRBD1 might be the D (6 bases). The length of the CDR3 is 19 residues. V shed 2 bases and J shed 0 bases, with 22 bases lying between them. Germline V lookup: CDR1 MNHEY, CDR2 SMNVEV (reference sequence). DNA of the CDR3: TGTGCCAGCAGTTTAGCTCGGCCCGCGACAGGTAGAATGAACACTGAAGCTTTCTTT. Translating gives CASSLARPATGRMNTEAFF.

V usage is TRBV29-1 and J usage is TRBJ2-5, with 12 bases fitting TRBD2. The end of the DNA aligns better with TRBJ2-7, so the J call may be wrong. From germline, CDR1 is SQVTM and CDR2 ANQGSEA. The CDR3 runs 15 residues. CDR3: CSARTSGAPPYEQYF. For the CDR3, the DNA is TGCAGCGCCCGGACTAGCGGGGCCCCTCCCTACGAGCAGTACTTC.

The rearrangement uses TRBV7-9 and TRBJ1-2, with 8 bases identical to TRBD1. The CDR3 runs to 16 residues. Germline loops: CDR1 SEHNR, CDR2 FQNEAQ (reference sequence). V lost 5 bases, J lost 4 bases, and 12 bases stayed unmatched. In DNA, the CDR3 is TGTGCCAGCAGCCCCGTGGGACAGGCCCCTAGCTATGGCTACACCTTC. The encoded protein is CASSPVGQAPSYGYTF.

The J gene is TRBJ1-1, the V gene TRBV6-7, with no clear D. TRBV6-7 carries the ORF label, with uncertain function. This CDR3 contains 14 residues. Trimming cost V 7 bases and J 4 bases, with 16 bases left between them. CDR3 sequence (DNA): TGTGCCAGCACCCTTCCCGGAGGCACCACTGAAGCTTTCTTT. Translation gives CASTLPGGTTEAFF.

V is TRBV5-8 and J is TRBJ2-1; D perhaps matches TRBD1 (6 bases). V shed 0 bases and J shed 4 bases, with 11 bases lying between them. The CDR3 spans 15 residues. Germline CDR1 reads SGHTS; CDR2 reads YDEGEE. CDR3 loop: CASSLVQGLYNEQFF. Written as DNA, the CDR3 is TGTGCCAGCAGCTTGGTTCAGGGGTTGTACAATGAGCAGTTCTTC.

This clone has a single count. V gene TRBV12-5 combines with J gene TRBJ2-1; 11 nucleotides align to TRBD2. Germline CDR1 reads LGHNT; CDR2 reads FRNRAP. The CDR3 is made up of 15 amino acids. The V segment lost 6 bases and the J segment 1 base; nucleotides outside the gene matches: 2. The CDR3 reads CASGPSGGSYNEQFF. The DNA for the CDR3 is TGTGCTAGTGGACCTAGCGGGGGGTCCTACAATGAGCAGTTCTTC.

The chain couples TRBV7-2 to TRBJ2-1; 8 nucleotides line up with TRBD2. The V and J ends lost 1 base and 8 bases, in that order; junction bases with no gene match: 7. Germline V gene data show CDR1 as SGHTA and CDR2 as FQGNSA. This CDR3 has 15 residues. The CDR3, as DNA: TGTGCCAGCAGCTTAGGACTAGCCGGGGGGGATGAGCAGTTCTTC. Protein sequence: CASSLGLAGGDEQFF.

CDR3 nucleotide sequence: TGTGCCAGCAGCCCTGAGGTCGATACGCAGTATTTT. As protein: CASSPEVDTQYF. The genes are TRBV7-9 and TRBJ2-3; D gene ambiguous. Germline V gene sequence: CDR1 SEHNR, CDR2 FQNEAQ (reference sequence). This CDR3 is 12 amino acids long. Trimming shortened V by 5 bases and J by 6 bases, and 9 bases separated the two germline ends.

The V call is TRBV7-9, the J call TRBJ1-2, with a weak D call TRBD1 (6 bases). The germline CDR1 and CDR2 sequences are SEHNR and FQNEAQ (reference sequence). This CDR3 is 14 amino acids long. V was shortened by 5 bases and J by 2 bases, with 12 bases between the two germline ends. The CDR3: CASSGGQKNYGYTF. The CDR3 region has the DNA TGTGCCAGCAGCGGCGGACAGAAAAACTATGGCTACACCTTC.

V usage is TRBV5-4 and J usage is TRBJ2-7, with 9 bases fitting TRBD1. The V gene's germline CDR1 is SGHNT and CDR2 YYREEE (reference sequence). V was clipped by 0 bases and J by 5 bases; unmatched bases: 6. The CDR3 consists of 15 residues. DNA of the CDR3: TGTGCCAGCAGCTTGGTGGGACAGGGCCGGGACGAGCAGTACTTC. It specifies CASSLVGQGRDEQYF.

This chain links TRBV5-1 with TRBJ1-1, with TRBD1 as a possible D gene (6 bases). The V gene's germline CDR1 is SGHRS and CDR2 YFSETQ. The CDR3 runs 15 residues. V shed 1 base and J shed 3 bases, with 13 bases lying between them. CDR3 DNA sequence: TGCGCCAGCAGCTTGCCGGGGACAAGCGACACTGAAGCTTTCTTT. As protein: CASSLPGTSDTEAFF.

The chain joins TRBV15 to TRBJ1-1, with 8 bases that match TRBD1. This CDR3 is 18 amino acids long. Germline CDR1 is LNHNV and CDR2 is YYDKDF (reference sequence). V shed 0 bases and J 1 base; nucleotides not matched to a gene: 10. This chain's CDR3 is CATSRDWSGGAGNTEAFF. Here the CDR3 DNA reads TGTGCCACCAGCAGAGACTGGTCAGGGGGCGCAGGGAACACTGAAGCTTTCTTT.

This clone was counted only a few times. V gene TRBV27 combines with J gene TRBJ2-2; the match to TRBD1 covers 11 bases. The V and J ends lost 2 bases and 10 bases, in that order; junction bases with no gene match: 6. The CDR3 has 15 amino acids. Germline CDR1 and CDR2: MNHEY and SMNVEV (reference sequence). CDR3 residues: CASSLNGQGAEELFF. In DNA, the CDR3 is TGTGCCAGCAGTTTAAACGGACAGGGGGCGGAGGAGCTGTTTTTT.

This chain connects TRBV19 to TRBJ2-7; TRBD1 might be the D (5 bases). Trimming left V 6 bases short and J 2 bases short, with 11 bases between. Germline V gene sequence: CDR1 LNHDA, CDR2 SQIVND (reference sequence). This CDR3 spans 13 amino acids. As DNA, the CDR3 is TGTGCCAGTAGAGGTGGGGCGACCTACGAGCAGTACTTC. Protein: CASRGGATYEQYF.

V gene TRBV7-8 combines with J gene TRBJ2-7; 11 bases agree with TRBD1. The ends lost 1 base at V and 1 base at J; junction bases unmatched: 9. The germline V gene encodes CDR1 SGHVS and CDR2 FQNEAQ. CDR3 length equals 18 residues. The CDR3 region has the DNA TGTGCCAGCAGCTTAGGGGGGGGTGGGACAGGGGGTTCCTACGAGCAGTACTTC. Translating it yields CASSLGGGGTGGSYEQYF.

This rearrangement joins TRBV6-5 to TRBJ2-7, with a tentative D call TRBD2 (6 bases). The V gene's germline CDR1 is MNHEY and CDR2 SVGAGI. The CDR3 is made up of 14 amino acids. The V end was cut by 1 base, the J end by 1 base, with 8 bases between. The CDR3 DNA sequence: TGTGCCAGCAGTTACTTGGAGGGATCCTACGAGCAGTACTTC. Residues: CASSYLEGSYEQYF.

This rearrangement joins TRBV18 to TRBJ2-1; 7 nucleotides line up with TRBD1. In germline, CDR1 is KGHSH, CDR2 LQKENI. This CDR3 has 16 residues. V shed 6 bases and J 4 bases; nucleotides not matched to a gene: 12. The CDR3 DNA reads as TGTGCCAGCTCGTCGGGACAGCTAAAACCATACAATGAGCAGTTCTTC. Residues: CASSSGQLKPYNEQFF.

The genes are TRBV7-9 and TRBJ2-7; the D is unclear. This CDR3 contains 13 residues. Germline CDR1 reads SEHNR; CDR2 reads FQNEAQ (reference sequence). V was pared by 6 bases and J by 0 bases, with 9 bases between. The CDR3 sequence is CASSNGLSYEQYF. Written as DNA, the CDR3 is TGTGCCAGCAGTAACGGTCTCTCCTACGAGCAGTACTTC. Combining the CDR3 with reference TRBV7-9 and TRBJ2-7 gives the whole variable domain DTGVSQNPRHKITKRGQNVTFRCDPISEHNRLYWYRQTLGQGPEFLTYFQNEAQLEKSRLLSDRFSAERPKGSFSTLEIQRTEQGDSAMYLCASSNGLSYEQYFGPGTRLTVT.

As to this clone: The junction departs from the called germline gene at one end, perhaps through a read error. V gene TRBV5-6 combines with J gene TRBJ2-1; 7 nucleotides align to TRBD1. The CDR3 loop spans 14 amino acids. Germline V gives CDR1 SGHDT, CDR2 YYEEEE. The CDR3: CASSKGQWDDEQLF. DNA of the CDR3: TGTGCCAGCAGCAAGGGACAGTGGGACGATGAGCAGCTCTTC.